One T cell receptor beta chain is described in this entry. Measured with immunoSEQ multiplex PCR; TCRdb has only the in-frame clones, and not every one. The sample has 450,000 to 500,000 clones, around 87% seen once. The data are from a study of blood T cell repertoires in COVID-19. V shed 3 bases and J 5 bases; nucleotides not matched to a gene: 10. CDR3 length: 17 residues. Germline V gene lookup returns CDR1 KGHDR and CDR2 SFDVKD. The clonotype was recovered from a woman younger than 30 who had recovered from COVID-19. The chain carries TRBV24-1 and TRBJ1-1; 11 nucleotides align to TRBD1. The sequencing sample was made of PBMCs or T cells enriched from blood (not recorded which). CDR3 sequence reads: CATSDKGQGVGGTEAFF. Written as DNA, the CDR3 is TGTGCCACCAGTGATAAGGGACAGGGGGTAGGTGGAACTGAAGCTTTCTTT.